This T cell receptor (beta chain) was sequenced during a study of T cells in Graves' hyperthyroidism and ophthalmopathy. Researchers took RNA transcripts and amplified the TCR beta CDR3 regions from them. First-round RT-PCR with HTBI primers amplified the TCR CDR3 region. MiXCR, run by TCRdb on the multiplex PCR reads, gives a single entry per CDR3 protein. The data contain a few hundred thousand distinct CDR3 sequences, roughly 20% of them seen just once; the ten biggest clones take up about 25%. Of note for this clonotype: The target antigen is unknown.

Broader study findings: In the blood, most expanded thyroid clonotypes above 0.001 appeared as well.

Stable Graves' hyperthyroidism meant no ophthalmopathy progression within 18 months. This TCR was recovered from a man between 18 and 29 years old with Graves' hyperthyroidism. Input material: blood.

CDR3 protein: CASSIVGRSGQPQHF. CDR3 bases: TGTGCCAGTAGTATTGTGGGTCGCTCGGGTCAGCCCCAGCATTTT. The chain recombines TRBV19 with TRBJ1-5; no firm D call. This CDR3 comprises 15 residues. Trimming stripped 3 bases from V and 6 bases from J, with 15 bases between. The germline V gene has CDR1 LNHDA and CDR2 SQIVND (reference sequence).